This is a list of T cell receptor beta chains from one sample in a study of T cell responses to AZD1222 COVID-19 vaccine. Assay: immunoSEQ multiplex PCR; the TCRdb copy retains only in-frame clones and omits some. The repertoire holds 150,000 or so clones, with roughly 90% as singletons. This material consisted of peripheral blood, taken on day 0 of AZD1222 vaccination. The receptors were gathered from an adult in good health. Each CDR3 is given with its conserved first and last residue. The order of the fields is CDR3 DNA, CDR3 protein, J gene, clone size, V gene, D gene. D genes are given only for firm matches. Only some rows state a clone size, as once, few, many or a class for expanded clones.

TGTGCCAGCAGTGACGGAGGGGGGGGCGACTACAATGAGCAGTTCTTC | CASSDGGGGDYNEQFF | TRBJ2-1 | NA | TRBV6-4 | NA
TGTGCCAGCAGGGAGGCTCTGAACACTGAAGCTTTCTTT | CASREALNTEAFF | TRBJ1-1 | NA | TRBV7-3 | NA
TGTGCCAGCACCACTAGGGCGGCTGGAAACACCATATATTTT | CASTTRAAGNTIYF | TRBJ1-3 | NA | TRBV5-6 | NA
TGTGCCAGCCTCGCCTCGGCGGGGAAGTCCTATACGCAGTATTTT | CASLASAGKSYTQYF | TRBJ2-3 | NA | TRBV28 | NA
TGTGCCATCAGTGACGGCGGAGCTGTGAACACTGAAGCTTTCTTT | CAISDGGAVNTEAFF | TRBJ1-1 | NA | TRBV10-3 | NA
TGTGCCAGCAGCCAAGAACTAGCGGGAGCCAATGAGCAGTTCTTC | CASSQELAGANEQFF | TRBJ2-1 | NA | TRBV14 | TRBD2
TGTGCCAGTTCCAAGGACAGGGGGCGTTATGGCTACACCTTC | CASSKDRGRYGYTF | TRBJ1-2 | NA | TRBV19 | TRBD1
TGTGCCAGCAGCCCCCAATGGGGAGTGAACACTGAAGCTTTCTTT | CASSPQWGVNTEAFF | TRBJ1-1 | once | TRBV9 | NA
TGTGCCAGCAGTTTTCTTCAGGGTACAGCTAACTATGGCTACACCTTC | CASSFLQGTANYGYTF | TRBJ1-2 | few | TRBV6-2/TRBV6-3 | NA
TGTGCCAGCAGCCGACCAGCGTCTACCTACGAGCAGTACTTC | CASSRPASTYEQYF | TRBJ2-7 | NA | TRBV11-3 | NA
TGTGCCAGCACCGACGACAGAATTAGCAATCAGCCCCAGCATTTT | CASTDDRISNQPQHF | TRBJ1-5 | NA | TRBV6-5 | NA
TGTGCCAGCTCAAAGGGAGGGACAGATACGCAGTATTTT | CASSKGGTDTQYF | TRBJ2-3 | NA | TRBV7-3 | TRBD2
TGTGCCAGCAGCTTAGGGACCTATAATTCACCCCTCCACTTT | CASSLGTYNSPLHF | TRBJ1-6 | NA | TRBV7-3 | NA
TGTGCCAGCAGCCATACATGGACCTACGAGCAGTACTTC | CASSHTWTYEQYF | TRBJ2-7 | NA | TRBV7-9 | NA
TGTGCCAGTAGTACCTGGACACATCAACCCAATCAGCCCCAGCATTTT | CASSTWTHQPNQPQHF | TRBJ1-5 | NA | TRBV19 | NA
TGCAGCGTGCGGTCTTCCTACGAGCAGTACTTC | CSVRSSYEQYF | TRBJ2-7 | once | TRBV29-1 | NA
TGCGCCAGCAGCCAAGATGGGCGAGGGGACCAAGAGACCCAGTACTTC | CASSQDGRGDQETQYF | TRBJ2-5 | NA | TRBV4-3 | NA
TGCGCCAGCAGACGGGGGCAGGCCACCTACGAGCAGTACTTC | CASRRGQATYEQYF | TRBJ2-7 | NA | TRBV5-1 | NA
TGTGCCAGCAGCTTAGAGAACCCCATGAACACTGAAGCTTTCTTT | CASSLENPMNTEAFF | TRBJ1-1 | NA | TRBV7-9 | NA
TGTGCCAGCAGCTCGGGACTAGCGGCGCAAGAGACCCAGTACTTC | CASSSGLAAQETQYF | TRBJ2-5 | NA | TRBV7-9 | TRBD2